Listed here are 22 T cell receptor beta chains from one sample, sequenced in a study of blood T cell repertoires in COVID-19 (dated by TCRdb to 2018 to 2021). The library was produced with the immunoSEQ multiplex PCR assay. TCRdb stores this immuneACCESS table with in-frame sequences only. Part of the clones is absent; in the studies checked, under half of the shortfall reflects unresolved V genes, and no reason is known for the rest. Recorded for this sample are hundreds of thousands of clones; 70% to 90% of them occurred a single time. Of the sample, approximately 2% falls within the top ten clones. Sample: PBMCs or T cells enriched from blood (not recorded which). The receptors here all came from a woman between 18 and 29 years old with acute COVID-19.

The chain couples TRBV6-4 to TRBJ2-3, with TRBD2 identical over 12 bases. Germline loops: CDR1 MRHNA, CDR2 SNTAGT. V gave up 7 bases and J gave up 3 bases; unmatched junction bases: 8. This CDR3 has 16 amino acids. The CDR3 is CASKESSGGETDTQYF. As DNA, the CDR3 is TGTGCCAGCAAGGAATCTAGCGGGGGGGAAACAGATACGCAGTATTTT.

This clone was detected once. The rearrangement links TRBV27 to TRBJ1-2, with TRBD1 identical over 8 bases. Losses at the gene ends were 3 bases for V and 1 base for J; bases not matched to a gene: 1. CDR1 is MNHEY, CDR2 SMNVEV, per germline (reference sequence). The CDR3 has 14 amino acids. The DNA for the CDR3 is TGTGCCAGCAGTTTGACAGGGGTTAACTATGGCTACACCTTC. The encoded protein is CASSLTGVNYGYTF.

The rearrangement links TRBV4-2 to TRBJ2-1; D not resolved. The CDR3 sequence is 14 residues long. The V gene lost 0 bases and the J gene lost 5 bases, with 8 bases spanning the gap. From germline, CDR1 is LGHNA and CDR2 YNFKEQ. In DNA form, the CDR3 reads TGTGCCAGCAGCCAAGATCCCCTAGACAATGAGCAGTTCTTC. Residues: CASSQDPLDNEQFF.

V gene TRBV21-1 combines with J gene TRBJ1-5. TRBV21-1 is an annotated pseudogene. The CDR3 totals 14 residues. CDR3 sequence reads: CASSKGRLDQPQHF. CDR3 coding DNA: TGTGCCAGCAGCAAAGGGCGACTCGATCAGCCCCAGCATTTT.

The CDR3, as DNA: TGTGCCAGCAGCAGCTCTCGGGGGGCGAACACTGAAGCTTTCTTT. It encodes CASSSSRGANTEAFF. This sequence joins TRBV7-9 and TRBJ1-1; D is perhaps TRBD1 (6 bases). The V end was cut by 5 bases, the J end by 1 base, with 14 bases between. The germline CDR1 and CDR2 sequences are SEHNR and FQNEAQ (reference sequence). The CDR3 covers 15 residues.

Of note for this clone: The sample has other DNA sequences that encode this CDR3 too. J is TRBJ2-7 and V is TRBV3-1 (or the pseudogene TRBV3-2); D gene unclear. Germline loops: CDR1 LGHDT, CDR2 YNNKEL (reference sequence). The CDR3 totals 13 residues. The V end was cut by 1 base, the J end by 3 bases, with 7 bases between. Here the CDR3 reads CASSQVPVYEQYF. The DNA for the CDR3 is TGTGCCAGCAGCCAAGTTCCTGTCTACGAGCAGTACTTC.

This clone was found once. This chain connects TRBV28 to TRBJ1-2, with 7 bases matching TRBD1. Germline V gene data show CDR1 as MDHEN and CDR2 as SYDVKM. The CDR3 runs 14 residues. J was trimmed by 5 bases and V by 2 bases; bases with no gene match: 5. Here the CDR3 reads CASSLPDRNYGYTF. As DNA, the CDR3 is TGTGCCAGCAGTTTACCGGACAGGAATTATGGCTACACCTTC.

V gene TRBV28 combines with J gene TRBJ2-3; TRBD2 might be the D (6 bases). CDR3 length: 15 amino acids. Germline V gene data show CDR1 as MDHEN and CDR2 as SYDVKM. Between the trimmed V and J ends, which lost 7 bases and 3 bases, there was a span of 17 bases. CDR3 residues: CASKKGSGVTDTQYF. The DNA of the CDR3 is TGTGCCAGCAAGAAAGGTTCGGGAGTGACAGATACGCAGTATTTT.

This clone was seen only once. The chain carries TRBV19 and TRBJ2-7, with 11 nucleotides matching TRBD2. V lost 6 bases to trimming and J lost 5 bases; unmatched junction nucleotides: 9. The CDR3 sequence is 15 residues long. The V gene's germline CDR1 is LNHDA and CDR2 SQIVND (reference sequence). The CDR3 is CASSMIAGGHHEQYF. As DNA, the CDR3 is TGTGCCAGTAGCATGATAGCGGGAGGGCATCACGAGCAGTACTTC.

The chain joins TRBV6-7 to TRBJ1-1; D is ambiguous. TRBV6-7 is flagged as an ORF with uncertain function. V lost 5 bases to trimming and J lost 6 bases, with 13 bases between them. This CDR3 has 13 amino acids. The CDR3 DNA reads as TGTGCCAGCAGTACGCGACACACTTCTGAAGCTTTCTTT. Encoded protein: CASSTRHTSEAFF.

This sequence joins TRBV7-9 and TRBJ2-1; D gene ambiguous. Deletions cut 4 bases from V and 5 bases from J, with 9 bases between. Germline loops: CDR1 SEHNR, CDR2 FQNEAQ (reference sequence). The CDR3 sequence is 13 residues long. The CDR3 nucleotides are TGTGCCAGCAGCTCCGCGAACGACAATGAGCAGTTCTTC. The encoded protein is CASSSANDNEQFF.

This chain links TRBV3-1 (or the pseudogene TRBV3-2) with TRBJ1-5, with D hard to call. Germline CDR1 LGHDT, CDR2 YNNKEL (reference sequence). V was shortened by 1 base and J by 4 bases, with 8 bases between the two germline ends. The CDR3 sequence is 14 residues long. CDR3 nucleotides: TGTGCCAGCAGCCAAGCCCCGACAAATCAGCCCCAGCATTTT. Translating gives CASSQAPTNQPQHF.

The rearrangement uses TRBV5-5 and TRBJ1-5; weak D call: TRBD1 (6 bases). Trimming removed 1 base from V and 4 bases from J, with 15 bases in between. This CDR3 comprises 16 residues. Germline V gene lookup returns CDR1 SGHKS and CDR2 YYEKEE (reference sequence). This CDR3 reads CASSLYGRGPNQPQHF. In DNA form, the CDR3 reads TGTGCCAGCAGCTTGTACGGCAGGGGACCTAATCAGCCCCAGCATTTT.

The chain combines TRBV7-2 with TRBJ2-7; TRBD1 aligns across 7 bases. V trimming: 2 bases; J trimming: 3 bases; junction bases outside the gene matches: 7. The length of the CDR3 is 15 residues. CDR1 and CDR2 (germline): SGHTA, FQGNSA. CDR3 region: CASSLSDSGGYEQYF. The CDR3 bases are TGTGCCAGCAGCTTAAGTGATTCAGGGGGCTACGAGCAGTACTTC.

This clone was seen once. The V gene is TRBV5-1, the J gene TRBJ2-7, with D perhaps matching TRBD2 (5 bases). The CDR3 is 13 residues long. Looked up from germline, CDR1 is SGHRS and CDR2 is YFSETQ. Trimming removed 2 bases at V and 5 bases at J, with 11 bases between. The CDR3: CASSFGGSDEQYF. The CDR3 DNA reads TGCGCCAGCAGCTTTGGCGGGTCTGACGAGCAGTACTTC. Combining the CDR3 with reference TRBV5-1 and TRBJ2-7 gives the whole variable domain KAGVTQTPRYLIKTRGQQVTLSCSPISGHRSVSWYQQTPGQGLQFLFEYFSETQRNKGNFPGRFSGRQFSNSRSEMNVSTLELGDSALYLCASSFGGSDEQYFGPGTRLTVT.

The chain recombines TRBV21-1 with TRBJ1-2; the listed D gene, TRBD1, was not tested against the DNA. TRBV21-1 is a pseudogene segment. This CDR3 has 13 amino acids. Here the CDR3 reads CASRRDRGNGYTF. The DNA of the CDR3 is TGTGCCAGCAGAAGGGACAGGGGAAATGGCTACACCTTC.

There are a few counts of this clone. The chain couples TRBV19 to TRBJ1-2; 7 bases fit TRBD1. Losses at the gene ends were 10 bases for V and 8 bases for J; bases not matched to a gene: 13. The CDR3 spans 13 residues. Per the germline V gene, CDR1 is LNHDA and CDR2 is SQIVND (reference sequence). The CDR3 region is CATEDRFAVGYTF. CDR3 nucleotide sequence: TGTGCCACCGAGGACAGGTTCGCCGTCGGCTACACCTTC.

About this clone itself: A much larger clone differs by one base, so this may be a read error. This chain links TRBV9 with TRBJ2-1; 11 bases line up with TRBD2. The CDR3 is 15 amino acids. Germline V gene data show CDR1 as SGDLS and CDR2 as YYNGEE. The V gene end was trimmed by 4 bases and the J gene end by 4 bases; junction bases not matched to a gene: 4. Here the CDR3 DNA reads TGTGCCAGCAGCCCAACTAGCGGGAGTTACAATGAGCAGTTCTTC. This gives the protein CASSPTSGSYNEQFF.

This rearrangement joins TRBV6-2 or TRBV6-3 to TRBJ2-7; 10 nucleotides match TRBD2. The CDR3 loop spans 14 amino acids. The germline V gene has CDR1 MNHEY and CDR2 SVGEGT. The junction had 7 bases not matched to a gene; V was cut back by 6 bases and J by 5 bases. The CDR3 loop reads CASSLAGAVDEQYF. As DNA, the CDR3 is TGTGCCAGCAGCCTAGCGGGAGCGGTGGACGAGCAGTACTTC.

The chain carries TRBV3-1 (or the pseudogene TRBV3-2) and TRBJ2-5, with D maybe TRBD2 (6 bases). CDR1 LGHDT and CDR2 YNNKEL come from the germline V gene (reference sequence). Trimming shortened V by 5 bases and J by 5 bases, and 15 bases separated the two germline ends. The CDR3 extends over 14 amino acids. The CDR3 protein is CASSYSGWAETQYF. The CDR3 bases are TGTGCCAGCAGCTACAGCGGGTGGGCGGAGACCCAGTACTTC.

The chain recombines TRBV10-1 with TRBJ1-4; TRBD1 might be the D (6 bases). V lost 3 bases and J lost 5, with 10 bases in between. This CDR3 has 14 residues. The germline V gene encodes CDR1 WNHNN and CDR2 SYGVQD (reference sequence). CDR3 protein: CASSDRGQNEKLFF. DNA for the CDR3: TGCGCCAGCAGTGATCGGGGACAAAATGAAAAACTGTTTTTT.

The DNA of the CDR3 is TGTGCCAGTAGTCCTGGACTAGAAGTCGGCGAGCAGTACTTC. This sequence encodes CASSPGLEVGEQYF. The chain combines TRBV19 with TRBJ2-7, with 7 bases fitting TRBD2. The V and J ends lost 5 bases and 6 bases, in that order; junction bases with no gene match: 10. Germline lookup yields CDR1 LNHDA and CDR2 SQIVND (reference sequence). This CDR3 contains 14 residues. Using reference TRBV19 and TRBJ2-7 for the parts outside the CDR3, the full variable domain is DGGITQSPKYLFRKEGQNVTLSCEQNLNHDAMYWYRQDPGQGLRLIYYSQIVNDFQKGDIAEGYSVSREKKESFPLTVTSAQKNPTAFYLCASSPGLEVGEQYFGPGTRLTVT.